These T cell receptor beta chains were read from a single sample in a study of blood T cell repertoires in COVID-19. TCRdb keeps only in-frame clones here, not all; method: immunoSEQ multiplex PCR. The profile shows under 300,000 clones, nearly 90% of them singletons. The sample was peripheral blood. The receptors were sampled from a woman aged 35 to 49 who had recovered from COVID-19. Each CDR3 is given with its conserved first and last residue. The D gene is left open where the match is weak. The size entry is marked missing in some rows and otherwise reads once, few, many or a size class.

d_call	v_call	clone_size	j_call	cdr3_aa	cdr3_nt
-	TRBV18	-	TRBJ1-1	CASSSQVDTEAFF	TGTGCCAGCTCAAGTCAGGTGGACACTGAAGCTTTCTTT
-	TRBV6-5	-	TRBJ1-6	CASSYGGVNSPLHF	TGTGCCAGCAGTTACGGCGGGGTTAATTCACCCCTCCACTTT
-	TRBV7-9	-	TRBJ1-4	CASSFQEKLFF	TGTGCCAGCAGCTTTCAGGAAAAACTGTTTTTT
TRBD1	TRBV19	-	TRBJ2-1	CASSSEGQGYNEQFF	TGTGCCAGTAGTTCGGAGGGACAGGGCTACAATGAGCAGTTCTTC
TRBD1	TRBV2	-	TRBJ2-6	CASSKGQGSSGANVLTF	TGTGCCAGCAGTAAAGGACAGGGGAGTTCTGGGGCCAACGTCCTGACTTTC
-	TRBV7-6	-	TRBJ2-3	CASSPRGRPVADTQYF	TGTGCCAGCAGCCCAAGGGGCAGGCCTGTAGCAGATACGCAGTATTTT
-	TRBV12-5	-	TRBJ1-3	CASGRSGLSGNTIYF	TGTGCTAGTGGCCGATCGGGACTCTCTGGAAACACCATATATTTT
TRBD2	TRBV6-4	-	TRBJ2-7	CASSDPPRGFQRGAYPYEQYF	TGTGCCAGCAGTGACCCCCCCAGAGGATTTCAGCGGGGGGCCTACCCCTACGAGCAGTACTTC
TRBD1	TRBV18	-	TRBJ1-1	CASSPRPDRKDTEAFF	TGTGCCAGCTCACCGCGGCCGGACAGGAAGGACACTGAAGCTTTCTTT
-	TRBV4-3	-	TRBJ2-4	CASSPTGGRNIQYF	TGCGCCAGCAGCCCCACGGGGGGCCGAAACATTCAGTACTTC
-	TRBV6-5	-	TRBJ1-6	CASSKRDINSPLHF	TGTGCCAGCTCTAAACGGGACATCAATTCACCCCTCCACTTT
-	TRBV30	-	TRBJ1-5	CAWSSTGNWGQPQHF	TGTGCCTGGAGTTCTACAGGGAATTGGGGTCAGCCCCAGCATTTT
-	TRBV7-2	-	TRBJ1-6	CASSLTGGDSPLHF	TGTGCCAGCAGCTTGACAGGCGGAGATTCACCCCTCCACTTT
TRBD1	TRBV12-3/TRBV12-4	-	TRBJ1-2	CASSRDRVYGYTF	TGTGCCAGCAGTCGAGACAGGGTGTATGGCTACACCTTC
TRBD2	TRBV19	once	TRBJ2-5	CASSISTSGKETQYF	TGTGCCAGTAGTATTTCGACTAGCGGGAAAGAGACCCAGTACTTC
TRBD2	TRBV6-1	-	TRBJ2-1	CASSDSGRVGQFF	TGTGCCAGCAGTGATTCAGGGAGGGTCGGGCAGTTCTTC
-	TRBV10-1	few	TRBJ1-3	CASSESRNTIYF	TGCGCCAGCAGTGAGTCCAGAAACACCATATATTTT
-	TRBV6-6	-	TRBJ1-1	CASSYQATGNTEAFF	TGTGCCAGCAGTTACCAGGCCACAGGTAACACTGAAGCTTTCTTT
-	TRBV6-2/TRBV6-3	-	TRBJ2-4	CASSDRGGDIQYF	TGTGCCAGCAGCGACAGGGGAGGGGACATTCAGTACTTC
-	TRBV7-2	once	TRBJ2-3	CASSLGALLADTQYF	TGTGCCAGCAGCTTAGGAGCTCTGTTAGCAGATACGCAGTATTTT
-	TRBV14	-	TRBJ2-3	CASSQEKLRVGTDTQYF	TGTGCCAGCAGCCAAGAGAAACTTCGGGTTGGCACAGATACGCAGTATTTT
TRBD2	TRBV3-1/TRBV3-2	-	TRBJ2-5	CASSRLAGGPRETQYF	TGTGCCAGCAGTAGACTAGCGGGAGGGCCGCGTGAGACCCAGTACTTC
TRBD2	TRBV7-9	few	TRBJ2-3	CASSRPTSGSLTDTQYF	TGTGCCAGCAGCCGCCCGACTAGCGGGAGTCTCACAGATACGCAGTATTTT
TRBD2	TRBV27	-	TRBJ2-5	CASSSTSVPQYF	TGTGCCAGCAGTTCGACTAGCGTGCCCCAGTACTTC
-	TRBV5-1	-	TRBJ2-1	CASSSDRSSYNEQFF	TGCGCCAGCAGCTCTGACAGGAGCTCCTACAATGAGCAGTTCTTC
TRBD1	TRBV29-1	-	TRBJ2-4	CSVRPRGQGAKNIQYF	TGCAGCGTGCGTCCCCGGGGACAGGGTGCCAAAAACATTCAGTACTTC
TRBD2	TRBV19	-	TRBJ2-3	CASSPRTSGSADTQYF	TGTGCCAGTAGTCCTCGGACTAGCGGGAGTGCAGATACGCAGTATTTT
TRBD1	TRBV9	-	TRBJ1-2	CASSVEEGAAYGYTF	TGTGCCAGCAGCGTAGAGGAGGGGGCGGCCTATGGCTACACCTTC
TRBD1	TRBV6-5	few	TRBJ1-1	CASTRTGGEPEAFF	TGTGCCAGCACACGGACAGGGGGGGAACCTGAAGCTTTCTTT
TRBD1	TRBV27	-	TRBJ1-2	CASSLGQGVYGYTF	TGTGCCAGCAGTTTAGGACAGGGGGTCTATGGCTACACCTTC
-	TRBV5-1	few	TRBJ2-2	CASSIGGGATGELFF	TGCGCCAGCAGCATCGGGGGTGGGGCCACCGGGGAGCTGTTTTTT
TRBD2	TRBV7-2	few	TRBJ2-7	CASSSSSGPYEQYF	TGTGCCAGCAGTTCCTCTAGCGGCCCCTACGAGCAGTACTTC
TRBD2	TRBV27	-	TRBJ2-5	CASSLWAGEGTQYF	TGTGCCAGCAGTTTATGGGCGGGAGAAGGTACCCAGTACTTC
TRBD2	TRBV11-3	-	TRBJ2-1	CASSPTWGGYNEQFF	TGTGCCAGCAGCCCGACGTGGGGGGGGTACAATGAGCAGTTCTTC
TRBD1	TRBV2	-	TRBJ1-1	CASSSGTGGLNTEAFF	TGTGCCAGCAGTTCCGGGACAGGGGGGTTGAACACTGAAGCTTTCTTT
TRBD1	TRBV6-5	-	TRBJ1-2	CASSYPGTVGYTF	TGTGCCAGCAGTTACCCGGGGACAGTCGGCTACACCTTC
-	TRBV7-7	-	TRBJ2-2	CASSLSGMTGELFF	TGTGCTAGCAGCTTATCAGGGATGACCGGGGAGCTGTTTTTT
TRBD1	TRBV29-1	-	TRBJ2-2	CSVEEVTPGQGFTGELFF	TGCAGCGTTGAAGAGGTAACACCGGGACAGGGCTTCACCGGGGAGCTGTTTTTT
-	TRBV2	-	TRBJ2-2	CASTGRANTGELFF	TGTGCCAGCACAGGCAGGGCGAACACCGGGGAGCTGTTTTTT
TRBD1	TRBV27	-	TRBJ1-2	CASSTRTGSYGYTF	TGTGCCAGCAGTACCCGGACAGGGTCGTATGGCTACACCTTC
TRBD2	TRBV7-2	-	TRBJ2-5	CASQLAGAPQETQYF	TGTGCCAGCCAACTAGCGGGAGCCCCCCAAGAGACCCAGTACTTC
-	TRBV19	-	TRBJ2-3	CASSIPNRLKDTQYF	TGTGCCAGTAGTATTCCTAACAGGCTGAAAGATACGCAGTATTTT
-	TRBV6-2/TRBV6-3	-	TRBJ2-2	CASSYSGGTNTGELFF	TGTGCCAGCAGTTACTCTGGGGGGACGAACACCGGGGAGCTGTTTTTT
-	TRBV2	-	TRBJ1-3	CASSAWRTGNTIYF	TGTGCCAGCAGTGCATGGAGAACTGGAAACACCATATATTTT
-	TRBV18	few	TRBJ1-2	CASSSSTANYGYTF	TGTGCCAGCTCATCTTCGACTGCAAACTATGGCTACACCTTC
TRBD1	TRBV7-9	-	TRBJ1-5	CASSPSGTANQPQHF	TGTGCCAGCAGCCCGTCCGGGACAGCCAATCAGCCCCAGCATTTT
-	TRBV24-1	-	TRBJ2-7	CATSGRGIHEQYF	TGTGCCACCAGTGGTCGGGGTATCCACGAGCAGTACTTC
-	TRBV30	-	TRBJ1-5	CAWSQGGGSSNQPQHF	TGTGCCTGGAGCCAAGGGGGGGGCAGCAGCAATCAGCCCCAGCATTTT
-	TRBV5-6	-	TRBJ1-4	CASSPWTEEKLFF	TGTGCCAGCAGCCCATGGACAGAAGAAAAACTGTTTTTT
-	TRBV9	few	TRBJ2-4	CASSVAGGLAKNIQYF	TGTGCCAGCAGCGTAGCTGGGGGACTAGCCAAAAACATTCAGTACTTC
TRBD2	TRBV7-2	-	TRBJ2-7	CASSFPGLAGGSYEQYF	TGTGCCAGCAGCTTCCCGGGACTAGCGGGAGGCTCCTACGAGCAGTACTTC
-	TRBV20-1	-	TRBJ2-3	CSASREGAGSTDTQYF	TGCAGTGCTAGTCGTGAAGGGGCGGGGTCCACAGATACGCAGTATTTT
-	TRBV24-1	-	TRBJ2-3	CATSRTGYGRTDTQYF	TGTGCCACCAGTCGGACAGGGTACGGGAGGACAGATACGCAGTATTTT
-	TRBV10-2	-	TRBJ2-1	CASSGRGDNEQFF	TGCGCCAGCAGTGGGAGGGGAGACAATGAGCAGTTCTTC
TRBD2	TRBV7-2	-	TRBJ2-5	CASSPWGTSGRWGETQYF	TGTGCCAGCAGCCCATGGGGCACTAGCGGGAGGTGGGGGGAGACCCAGTACTTC
TRBD1	TRBV7-2	-	TRBJ1-4	CASSLDRVGEKLFF	TGTGCCAGCAGCTTGGACAGGGTAGGTGAAAAACTGTTTTTT
TRBD1	TRBV19	-	TRBJ2-6	CASSPLLRDRGLSGANVLTF	TGTGCCAGTAGTCCACTTCTCCGGGACAGGGGGCTTTCTGGGGCCAACGTCCTGACTTTC
TRBD2	TRBV11-3	-	TRBJ2-3	CASSPGTSGRGQYF	TGTGCCAGCAGCCCCGGGACTAGCGGGAGGGGGCAGTATTTT
TRBD1	TRBV23-1	-	TRBJ1-5	CASSHPDRGFGYSNQPQHF	TGCGCCAGCAGTCACCCGGACAGGGGCTTCGGGTATAGCAATCAGCCCCAGCATTTT